The following is a T cell receptor beta chain sequence with its context. Its antigen is unidentified. The entry originates in a study of post-analysis software for immune sequencing data. Study observations and caveats: Roughly five TRBV segments occurring more often in patients than controls included TRBV5-6, TRBV5-1 and TRBV20-1.

This CDR3 comprises 16 residues. V lost 0 bases, J lost 4 bases, and 17 bases lay in between. Looked up from germline, CDR1 is SGHRS and CDR2 is YFSETQ. Every TCR beta cDNA library bore unique molecular identifiers. TCRdb recomputed calls from the PCR reads with MiXCR, one row per CDR3 protein. The table shows 600,000 to 700,000 distinct CDR3 sequences, with more than 50% occurring only once. The source material was blood. The origin of this receptor is a girl aged 2 to 9 with multiple sclerosis. The chain employs TRBV5-1 and TRBJ2-7, with D perhaps given as TRBD1 or TRBD2 (5 bases each). Written as DNA, the CDR3 is TGCGCCAGCAGCTTGGGTTACCGGGACGGATCTTACGAGCAGTACTTC. As protein: CASSLGYRDGSYEQYF.